The clone carrying this T cell receptor beta chain was seen many times. Its matching antigen is unknown. TCRdb ran MiXCR on the reads and lists one entry per CDR3 protein. The sample lists 250,000 to 300,000 distinct CDR3 sequences; approximately 15% were seen once. This sample was included in a study of T cell repertoires in cytomegalovirus infection. Study-wide points: What dominated the ex vivo response were HLA-C-restricted CMV-specific TCR beta clonotypes.

The germline CDR1 and CDR2 sequences are MDHEN and SYDVKM. This CDR3 spans 15 amino acids. J gave up 5 bases and V 7 bases, and 10 bases lay outside the gene matches. The specimen was PBMCs. This receptor was identified in a human donor in good health (CMV status not recorded). Some clones in this sample may be carry-over from other donors' samples. This chain links TRBV28 with TRBJ2-5, with TRBD1 identical over 10 bases. The CDR3 reads CASNLGQGFSETQYF. DNA of the CDR3: TGTGCCAGCAACCTGGGACAGGGGTTTTCGGAGACCCAGTACTTC.